Each of the 2 T cell receptor beta chains below was sequenced from the same sample in a study of beta chain features in type 1 diabetes. Investigators reverse transcribed all isolated RNA, so they sequenced expressed TCRB transcripts. The protocol was immunoSEQ multiplex PCR, while the TCRdb copy is restricted to in-frame clones and leaves out a portion. The repertoire holds roughly 150,000 clones, with around 8% as singletons. The sample consisted of central memory CD4+ T cells from blood. Receptor source: a man between 18 and 29 years old in good health.

CDR3 nucleotides: TGTGCCAGCAGTTTGGGGCTAGCGGGCGCGGCCTACGAGCAGTACTTC. This codes for CASSLGLAGAAYEQYF. J is TRBJ2-7 and V is TRBV28; 8 nucleotides agree with TRBD2. Germline assignment: CDR1 MDHEN and CDR2 SYDVKM. Trimming took 3 bases from V and 2 from J; bases not matched to a gene: 9. This CDR3 contains 16 residues. Using reference TRBV28 and TRBJ2-7 for the parts outside the CDR3, the full variable domain is DVKVTQSSRYLVKRTGEKVFLECVQDMDHENMFWYRQDPGLGLRLIYFSYDVKMKEKGDIPEGYSVSREKKERFSLILESASTNQTSMYLCASSLGLAGAAYEQYFGPGTRLTVT.

CDR3 bases: TGTGCCAGTAGCCCCGGCGTTCGGCGGGGGGGGTACAATGAGCAGTTCTTC. Amino acid sequence: CASSPGVRRGGYNEQFF. This chain joins TRBV19 and TRBJ2-1; 9 bases map to TRBD2. The V and J ends lost 6 bases and 4 bases, in that order; junction bases with no gene match: 13. The CDR3 has 17 amino acids. In germline, CDR1 is LNHDA, CDR2 SQIVND (reference sequence).